One sample yielded the 32 T cell receptor beta chains listed below, sequenced in a study of T cells in Graves' hyperthyroidism and ophthalmopathy. RNA transcripts provided the source from which TCR beta CDR3 regions were amplified. During a first-round RT-PCR of the TCR CDR3, the HTBI primer set was used. TCRdb reprocessed the multiplex PCR reads via MiXCR and lists one record per CDR3 protein. The sample shows approximately 430,000 distinct CDR3 sequences, around 14% of them seen only once. Sequenced: blood. The receptors were sampled from a woman between 18 and 29 years old with Graves' hyperthyroidism.

This clonotype occurred many times. The J gene is TRBJ1-5, the V gene TRBV30; unclear D gene. Germline V CDR1 and CDR2: GTSNPN, SVGIG (reference sequence). The CDR3 length is 14 residues. V lost 1 base and J 4 bases, leaving 11 bases between the germline ends. CDR3 in DNA: TGTGCCTGGAGTGGTGCACCTACTAATCAGCCCCAGCATTTT. Translated, it gives CAWSGAPTNQPQHF.

On this clonotype itself: Since a much larger clone is just one base distant, this may be a read error. The V gene is TRBV7-9, the J gene TRBJ1-1, with D unclear. CDR3 length: 15 residues. CDR1 is SEHNR, CDR2 FQNEAQ, per germline (reference sequence). V was shortened by 5 bases and J by 4 bases, with 17 bases between the two germline ends. CDR3 bases: TGTGCCAGCAGCCCAAACCGGGAAGAGGGCACTGAAGCTTTCTTT. Translated, it gives CASSPNREEGTEAFF.

This chain uses TRBV6-2 or TRBV6-3 with TRBJ2-2, with 8 bases fitting TRBD1. This CDR3 is 14 amino acids long. Germline-derived CDR1 and CDR2 are MNHEY and SVGEGT. J gave up 8 bases and V 4 bases, and 6 bases lay outside the gene matches. CDR3 sequence: CASSSPGGGGELFF. The CDR3 DNA sequence: TGTGCCAGCAGTTCCCCAGGGGGCGGAGGGGAGCTGTTTTTT.

At least ten counts were recorded for this clonotype. The chain is built from TRBV2 and TRBJ2-7; D is unresolved. The CDR3 is made up of 15 amino acids. V was trimmed by 8 bases and J by 1 base, leaving 18 bases between them. Germline V gene lookup returns CDR1 SNHLY and CDR2 FYNNEI. The chain's CDR3 is CASRFSRADSYEQYF. DNA of the CDR3: TGTGCCAGCCGATTTAGCCGGGCCGATTCCTACGAGCAGTACTTC. Using reference TRBV2 and TRBJ2-7 for the parts outside the CDR3, the full variable domain is EPEVTQTPSHQVTQMGQEVILRCVPISNHLYFYWYRQILGQKVEFLVSFYNNEISEKSEIFDDQFSVERPDGSNFTLKIRSTKLEDSAMYFCASRFSRADSYEQYFGPGTRLTVT.

This clonotype was picked up many times. The V gene is TRBV5-1, the J gene TRBJ1-1; D gene unclear. The length of the CDR3 is 14 residues. Trimming took off 1 base at V and 0 bases at J, with 7 bases between the two ends. CDR1 is SGHRS and CDR2 is YFSETQ in the germline V gene. CDR3 sequence (DNA): TGCGCCAGCAGCTTGACACCCTTGAACACTGAAGCTTTCTTT. Translated: CASSLTPLNTEAFF.

In this sample, this clonotype turned up many times. J is TRBJ2-7 and V is TRBV12-3 or TRBV12-4; D is undetermined. This CDR3 comprises 12 residues. V dropped 3 bases and J dropped 4 bases, with 7 bases sitting between them. This CDR3 is CASSFFVYEQYF. CDR3 nucleotides: TGTGCCAGCAGTTTTTTTGTGTACGAGCAGTACTTC.

This clonotype was detected only a few times. The CDR3 region is CASSVGGGAGETQYF. CDR3 DNA: TGTGCCAGCAGCGTAGGAGGGGGGGCCGGAGAGACCCAGTACTTC. V and J are TRBV9 and TRBJ2-5; tentative D call: TRBD2 (7 bases). Trimming removed 0 bases at V and 4 bases at J, with 13 bases between. Germline lookup yields CDR1 SGDLS and CDR2 YYNGEE. This CDR3 has 15 residues.

This clonotype has more than one count but fewer than ten. Just one base apart from a much larger clone, this may be a read error. The chain recombines TRBV12-3 or TRBV12-4 with TRBJ2-7, with unresolved D. The CDR3 runs 14 residues. The V end was cut by 4 bases, the J end by 7 bases, with 17 bases between. The CDR3 reads CASSSTGPRLEQYF. CDR3 nucleotides: TGTGCCAGCAGTTCCACCGGACCCCGCTTGGAGCAGTACTTC.

This clonotype was picked up a small number of times. One junction end does not reproduce the germline sequence, and a read error may be involved. The chain is built from TRBV7-7 and TRBJ1-4, with D uncertain. Germline values: CDR1 SSHAT, CDR2 FNYEAQ (reference sequence). This CDR3 spans 13 amino acids. The CDR3 protein is CASSQWVGEKLFF. The CDR3 DNA follows: TGTGCTAGCAGCCAATGGGTGGGGGAAAAACTGTTTTTT.

This clonotype has more than one count but fewer than ten. The gene calls are TRBV6-1 and TRBJ2-1; possible D gene TRBD2, 6 bases. Germline V CDR1 and CDR2: MNHNS, SASEGT. The CDR3 covers 16 residues. V lost 6 bases, J lost 6 bases, and 21 bases lay in between. DNA of the CDR3: TGTGCCAGCAGCGGCTCCCTTCTAGCGATAAGCAATGAGCAGTTCTTC. The encoded protein is CASSGSLLAISNEQFF.

This clonotype showed up many times. The rearrangement uses TRBV20-1 and TRBJ2-1; TRBD2 matches 10 bases. Germline V CDR1 and CDR2: DFQATT, SNEGSKA (reference sequence). V dropped 3 bases and J dropped 9; count of bases not matched to a gene: 17. The CDR3 consists of 17 residues. DNA of the CDR3: TGCAGTGCTAGTGGTCCAGCGGGAGGGCCTAGGTTCGCTGAGCAGTTCTTC. Its translation: CSASGPAGGPRFAEQFF.

This clonotype has a handful of counts. The chain is built from TRBV6-1 and TRBJ1-1; D gene unclear. The CDR3 covers 13 residues. Trimming removed 6 bases at V and 5 bases at J, with 13 bases between. From germline, CDR1 is MNHNS and CDR2 SASEGT. The CDR3 DNA is TGTGCCAGCAGGAATTACAAGGGAACTGAAGCTTTCTTT. Translating gives CASRNYKGTEAFF.

V gene TRBV5-1 combines with J gene TRBJ1-6; a weak D match, TRBD1 (6 bases). The CDR3 is 16 residues long. Trimming took off 4 bases at V and 7 bases at J, with 18 bases between the two ends. CDR1 and CDR2 from the germline V gene are SGHRS and YFSETQ. Here the CDR3 reads CASSPKEQGRNSPLHF. In nucleotides, the CDR3 is TGCGCCAGCAGCCCGAAAGAACAGGGCCGGAATTCACCCCTCCACTTT.

This clonotype was recorded only once. The CDR3 DNA sequence: TGTGCCAGCAGGGAGGGGGGGGTCCTGTCCTACGAGCAGTACTTC. Translating it yields CASREGGVLSYEQYF. The chain links TRBV11-3 to TRBJ2-7; TRBD2 is a possible D gene (7 bases). The CDR3 covers 15 residues. V was clipped by 6 bases and J by 1 base, with 16 bases between them. Germline V gene data show CDR1 as SGHNT and CDR2 as YENEEA.

This clonotype was observed at least ten times. This chain uses TRBV28 with TRBJ2-6; 7 positions agree with TRBD1. Germline CDR1 MDHEN, CDR2 SYDVKM. V lost 3 bases and J lost 2; bases outside the gene matches: 1. The CDR3 runs to 15 residues. The CDR3 coding sequence is TGTGCCAGCAGTTTGACAGGGACTGGGGCCAACGTCCTGACTTTC. This gives the protein CASSLTGTGANVLTF. Full variable domain (rest looked up from reference TRBV28 and TRBJ2-6): DVKVTQSSRYLVKRTGEKVFLECVQDMDHENMFWYRQDPGLGLRLIYFSYDVKMKEKGDIPEGYSVSREKKERFSLILESASTNQTSMYLCASSLTGTGANVLTFGAGSRLTVL.

This clonotype was observed many times. J is TRBJ2-3 and V is TRBV24-1; TRBD2 aligns across 10 bases. CDR1 is KGHDR, CDR2 SFDVKD, per germline. J was trimmed by 0 bases and V by 5 bases; bases with no gene match: 1. The CDR3 is made up of 15 amino acids. CDR3 sequence: CATSGTSGSTDTQYF. As DNA, the CDR3 is TGTGCCACCAGTGGGACTAGCGGTAGCACAGATACGCAGTATTTT.

For this clonotype: Relative to the germline gene, one junction end is altered; a read error may explain this. This chain links TRBV15 with TRBJ1-2, with 7 bases that match TRBD1. CDR1 is LNHNV and CDR2 is YYDKDF in the germline V gene (reference sequence). The CDR3 spans 16 residues. The CDR3 region has the DNA TGTGCCACCAGCAGTACAGGGGAGGCAATAGGCTATAGCTACACCTTC. Translated, it gives CATSSTGEAIGYSYTF.

This clonotype was found many times. The chain carries TRBV14 and TRBJ2-7, with TRBD2 matching over 13 bases. The J segment lost 6 bases and the V segment lost 0 bases, leaving 14 bases of the junction unmatched. The germline gives CDR1 SGHDN, CDR2 FVKESK. The CDR3 is made up of 19 amino acids. CDR3 in amino acids: CASSQEAGTGLAGDGEQYF. The CDR3 DNA follows: TGTGCCAGCAGCCAAGAAGCAGGAACCGGACTAGCGGGAGACGGCGAGCAGTACTTC. The whole variable domain, remainder taken from reference TRBV14 and TRBJ2-7, is EAGVTQFPSHSVIEKGQTVTLRCDPISGHDNLYWYRRVMGKEIKFLLHFVKESKQDESGMPNNRFLAERTGGTYSTLKVQPAELEDSGVYFCASSQEAGTGLAGDGEQYFGPGTRLTVT.

In its sample, this clonotype was seen many times. The chain combines TRBV12-5 with TRBJ1-5; the match to TRBD1 covers 7 bases. In germline, CDR1 is LGHNT, CDR2 FRNRAP. J lost 6 bases, V lost 0 bases, and 11 bases had no gene match. There are 17 residues in the CDR3. Here the CDR3 reads CASGLVLGGGSGQPQHF. The CDR3 coding sequence is TGTGCTAGTGGTTTGGTATTAGGAGGGGGCAGCGGTCAGCCCCAGCATTTT.

Ten or more counts support this clonotype. The chain is built from TRBV12-3 or TRBV12-4 and TRBJ2-3; D is unresolved. V was clipped by 3 bases and J by 3 bases, with 13 bases between them. The CDR3 covers 15 residues. The CDR3 spells CASSFVLSRTDTQYF. As DNA, the CDR3 is TGTGCCAGCAGTTTCGTCCTTAGCAGAACAGATACGCAGTATTTT.

The CDR3 nucleotides read TGCAGTGCCCCCGACAGGGCCGATAATTCACCCCTCCACTTT. This codes for CSAPDRADNSPLHF. V gene TRBV20-1 combines with J gene TRBJ1-6; 7 nucleotides align to TRBD1. The CDR3 runs 14 residues. Germline assignment: CDR1 DFQATT and CDR2 SNEGSKA (reference sequence). The V and J ends lost 6 bases and 5 bases, in that order; junction bases with no gene match: 7.

The chain has TRBV29-1 and TRBJ2-3; 7 nucleotides agree with TRBD2. Trimming took 3 bases from V and 4 from J; bases not matched to a gene: 4. In germline, CDR1 is SQVTM, CDR2 ANQGSEA. The CDR3 runs to 13 residues. The chain's CDR3 is CSVETSFADTQYF. CDR3 DNA sequence: TGCAGCGTTGAGACTAGCTTCGCAGATACGCAGTATTTT.

At least ten counts were recorded for this clonotype. V gene TRBV12-3 or TRBV12-4 combines with J gene TRBJ1-1; the D is unclear. V lost 4 bases and J lost 7, with 10 bases in between. This CDR3 is 12 amino acids long. This chain's CDR3 is CASSSSWLEAFF. In DNA form, the CDR3 reads TGTGCCAGCAGTTCATCATGGCTTGAAGCTTTCTTT.

At least ten counts were recorded for this clonotype. The V gene is TRBV11-2, the J gene TRBJ1-6, with D possibly being TRBD1 (6 bases). Germline V CDR1 and CDR2: SGHAT, FQNNGV. Trimming cost V 4 bases and J 7 bases, with 23 bases left between them. This CDR3 contains 18 residues. CDR3 sequence reads: CASSSRRLGQSQNSPLHF. The DNA of the CDR3 is TGTGCCAGCAGCTCGCGCCGCCTTGGACAGAGCCAGAATTCACCCCTCCACTTT.

There are many counts of this clonotype. The chain uses TRBV5-6 and TRBJ2-5, with 11 bases lining up with TRBD1. Trimming at V came to 2 bases and at J to 5 bases, leaving 5 bases not matched to a gene. The CDR3 consists of 15 residues. Germline CDR1 reads SGHDT; CDR2 reads YYEEEE. Here the CDR3 reads CASSFRTGGVETQYF. CDR3 nucleotides: TGTGCCAGCAGCTTCCGGACAGGGGGCGTCGAGACCCAGTACTTC. Filled out from reference TRBV5-6 and TRBJ2-5, the complete variable domain reads DAGVTQSPTHLIKTRGQQVTLRCSPKSGHDTVSWYQQALGQGPQFIFQYYEEEERQRGNFPDRFSGHQFPNYSSELNVNALLLGDSALYLCASSFRTGGVETQYFGPGTRLLVL.

This clonotype was counted ten times or more. The V and J genes are TRBV5-1 and TRBJ2-5, with D unresolved. This CDR3 region has 12 residues. Trimming removed 0 bases from V and 5 bases from J, with 5 bases in between. Germline V CDR1 and CDR2: SGHRS, YFSETQ. DNA for the CDR3: TGCGCCAGCAGCTTGGACGCTGAGACCCAGTACTTC. The encoded protein is CASSLDAETQYF.

This clonotype came up many times. The chain links TRBV28 to TRBJ2-5; 8 nucleotides line up with TRBD1. CDR1 and CDR2 from the germline V gene are MDHEN and SYDVKM. This CDR3 has 14 residues. The junction had 4 bases not matched to a gene; V was cut back by 3 bases and J by 4 bases. This CDR3 reads CASSFQGAGETQYF. CDR3 in DNA: TGTGCCAGCAGTTTTCAGGGGGCAGGAGAGACCCAGTACTTC.

This clonotype was counted ten times or more. J is TRBJ2-1 and V is TRBV12-3 or TRBV12-4, with TRBD2 matching over 12 bases. The junction had 8 bases not matched to a gene; V was cut back by 5 bases and J by 0 bases. The length of the CDR3 is 18 residues. Written as DNA, the CDR3 is TGTGCCAGCAGTCCCCTAGCGGGAGGGCCGAGCTCCTACAATGAGCAGTTCTTC. Translated: CASSPLAGGPSSYNEQFF.

This clonotype was picked up many times. The gene calls are TRBV5-5 and TRBJ2-7; D is uncertain. CDR1 and CDR2 from the germline V gene are SGHKS and YYEKEE (reference sequence). The V and J ends lost 4 bases and 3 bases respectively, with 11 bases between them. This CDR3 has 13 residues. CDR3 region: CASSPWPNYEQYF. The CDR3 DNA is TGTGCCAGCAGCCCATGGCCCAACTACGAGCAGTACTTC.

Many counts were recorded for this clonotype. The V gene is TRBV5-1, the J gene TRBJ2-7, with D uncertain. This CDR3 has 13 amino acids. CDR1 is SGHRS, CDR2 YFSETQ, per germline. V dropped 4 bases and J dropped 3 bases, with 11 bases sitting between them. CDR3 protein: CASSTGGVYEQYF. The DNA of the CDR3 is TGCGCCAGCAGCACTGGCGGAGTCTACGAGCAGTACTTC.

At least ten counts were recorded for this clonotype. This sequence joins TRBV11-3 and TRBJ2-1; D is unclear. CDR3 length: 16 amino acids. Germline V CDR1 and CDR2: SGHNT, YENEEA. V lost 5 bases to trimming and J lost 2 bases, with 16 bases between them. The CDR3 coding sequence is TGTGCCAGCAGCCCTTCGGGTGGGATGCCCTACAATGAGCAGTTCTTC. Translated, it gives CASSPSGGMPYNEQFF.

This clonotype showed up many times. This chain links TRBV7-9 with TRBJ1-5; weak D call: TRBD1 (5 bases). This CDR3 is 15 amino acids long. With 5 bases removed from V and 0 bases from J, the gap between germline ends came to 11 bases. Germline CDR1 and CDR2: SEHNR and FQNEAQ (reference sequence). The CDR3 coding sequence is TGTGCCAGCAGCAACGGGGACCTTAGCAATCAGCCCCAGCATTTT. This sequence encodes CASSNGDLSNQPQHF.